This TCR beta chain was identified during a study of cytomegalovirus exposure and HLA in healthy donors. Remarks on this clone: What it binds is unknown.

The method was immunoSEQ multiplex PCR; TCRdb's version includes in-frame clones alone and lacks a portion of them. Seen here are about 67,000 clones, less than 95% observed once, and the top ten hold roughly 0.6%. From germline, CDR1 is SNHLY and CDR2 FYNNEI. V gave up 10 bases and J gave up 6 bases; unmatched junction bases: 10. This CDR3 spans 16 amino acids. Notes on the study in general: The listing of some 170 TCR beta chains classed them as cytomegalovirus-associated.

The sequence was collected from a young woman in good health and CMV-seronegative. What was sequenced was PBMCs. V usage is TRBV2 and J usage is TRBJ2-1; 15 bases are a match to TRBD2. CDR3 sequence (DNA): TGTGCCACCACTGGACTAGCGGGGGGGCTGGGCAATGAGCAGTTCTTC. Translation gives CATTGLAGGLGNEQFF. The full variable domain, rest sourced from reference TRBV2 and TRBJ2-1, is EPEVTQTPSHQVTQMGQEVILRCVPISNHLYFYWYRQILGQKVEFLVSFYNNEISEKSEIFDDQFSVERPDGSNFTLKIRSTKLEDSAMYFCATTGLAGGLGNEQFFGPGTRLTVL.